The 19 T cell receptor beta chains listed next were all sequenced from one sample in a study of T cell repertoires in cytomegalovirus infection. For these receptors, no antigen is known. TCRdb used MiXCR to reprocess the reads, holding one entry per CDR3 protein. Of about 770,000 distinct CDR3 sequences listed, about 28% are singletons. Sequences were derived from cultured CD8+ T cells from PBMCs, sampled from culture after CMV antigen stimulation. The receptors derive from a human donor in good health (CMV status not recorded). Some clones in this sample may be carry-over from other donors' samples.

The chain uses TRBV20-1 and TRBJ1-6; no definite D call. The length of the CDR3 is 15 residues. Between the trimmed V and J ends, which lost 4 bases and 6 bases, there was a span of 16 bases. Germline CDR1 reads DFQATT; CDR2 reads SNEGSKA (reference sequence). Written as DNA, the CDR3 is TGCAGTGCTAAGGCAGAGATTTTCCCTAATTCACCCCTCCACTTT. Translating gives CSAKAEIFPNSPLHF.

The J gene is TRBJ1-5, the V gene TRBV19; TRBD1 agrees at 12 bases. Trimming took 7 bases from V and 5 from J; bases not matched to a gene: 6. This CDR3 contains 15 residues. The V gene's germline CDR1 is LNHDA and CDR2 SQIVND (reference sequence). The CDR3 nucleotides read TGTGCCAGTATTGCCGGGACAGGGGGCGATCAGCCCCAGCATTTT. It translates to CASIAGTGGDQPQHF. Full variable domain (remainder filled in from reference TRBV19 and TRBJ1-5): DGGITQSPKYLFRKEGQNVTLSCEQNLNHDAMYWYRQDPGQGLRLIYYSQIVNDFQKGDIAEGYSVSREKKESFPLTVTSAQKNPTAFYLCASIAGTGGDQPQHFGDGTRLSIL.

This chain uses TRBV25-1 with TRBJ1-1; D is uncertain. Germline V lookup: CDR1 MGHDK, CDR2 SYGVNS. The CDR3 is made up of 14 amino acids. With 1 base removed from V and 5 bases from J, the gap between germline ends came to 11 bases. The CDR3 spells CASSESLGNTEAFF. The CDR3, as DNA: TGTGCCAGCAGTGAATCTTTAGGTAATACTGAAGCTTTCTTT.

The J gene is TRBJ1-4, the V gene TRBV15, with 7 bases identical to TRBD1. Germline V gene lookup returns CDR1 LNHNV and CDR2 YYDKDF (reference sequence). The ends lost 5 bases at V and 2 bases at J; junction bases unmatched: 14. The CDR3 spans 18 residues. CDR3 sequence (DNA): TGTGCCACCAGCCTAGAGGGGACAGCGAGTTTCACTAATGAAAAACTGTTTTTT. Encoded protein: CATSLEGTASFTNEKLFF. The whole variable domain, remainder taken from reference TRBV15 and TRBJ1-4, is DAMVIQNPRYQVTQFGKPVTLSCSQTLNHNVMYWYQQKSSQAPKLLFHYYDKDFNNEADTPDNFQSRRPNTSFCFLDIRSPGLGDTAMYLCATSLEGTASFTNEKLFFGSGTQLSVL.

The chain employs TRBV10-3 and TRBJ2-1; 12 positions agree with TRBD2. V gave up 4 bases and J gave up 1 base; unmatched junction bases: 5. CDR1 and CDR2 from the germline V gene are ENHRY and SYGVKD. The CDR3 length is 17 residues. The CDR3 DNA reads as TGTGCCATCAGTGCCAGACTAGCGGGGGCGTCCTACAATGAGCAGTTCTTC. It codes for CAISARLAGASYNEQFF.

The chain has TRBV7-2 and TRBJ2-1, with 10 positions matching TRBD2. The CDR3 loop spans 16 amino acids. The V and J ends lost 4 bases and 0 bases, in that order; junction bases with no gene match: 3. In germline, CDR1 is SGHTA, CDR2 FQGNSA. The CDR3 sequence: CASSSRTSGSYNEQFF. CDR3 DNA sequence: TGTGCCAGCAGCTCCCGGACTAGCGGCTCCTACAATGAGCAGTTCTTC.

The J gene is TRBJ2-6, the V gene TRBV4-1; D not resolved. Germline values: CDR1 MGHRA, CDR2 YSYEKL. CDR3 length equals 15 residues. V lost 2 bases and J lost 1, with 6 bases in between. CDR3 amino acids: CASSQTESGANVLTF. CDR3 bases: TGCGCCAGCAGCCAAACGGAGTCTGGGGCCAACGTCCTGACTTTC.

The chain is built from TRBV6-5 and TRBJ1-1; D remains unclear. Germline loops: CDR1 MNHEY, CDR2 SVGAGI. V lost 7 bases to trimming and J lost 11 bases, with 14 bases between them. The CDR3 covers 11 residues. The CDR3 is CASNSPPWAFF. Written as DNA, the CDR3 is TGTGCCAGCAACTCTCCGCCTTGGGCTTTCTTT.

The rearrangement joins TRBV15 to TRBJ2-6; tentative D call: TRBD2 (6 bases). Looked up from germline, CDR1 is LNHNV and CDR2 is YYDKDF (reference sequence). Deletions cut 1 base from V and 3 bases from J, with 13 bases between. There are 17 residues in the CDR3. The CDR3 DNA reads TGTGCCACCAGCAGAGTGTTCGGGGGAGGTGGGGCCAACGTCCTGACTTTC. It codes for CATSRVFGGGGANVLTF.

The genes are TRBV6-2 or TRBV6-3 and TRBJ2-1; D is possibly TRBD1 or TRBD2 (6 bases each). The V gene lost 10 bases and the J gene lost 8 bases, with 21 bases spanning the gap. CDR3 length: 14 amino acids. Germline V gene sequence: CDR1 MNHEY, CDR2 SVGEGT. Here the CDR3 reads CATEGGTGRDEQFF. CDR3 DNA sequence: TGTGCCACCGAGGGGGGTACAGGGCGGGATGAGCAGTTCTTC.

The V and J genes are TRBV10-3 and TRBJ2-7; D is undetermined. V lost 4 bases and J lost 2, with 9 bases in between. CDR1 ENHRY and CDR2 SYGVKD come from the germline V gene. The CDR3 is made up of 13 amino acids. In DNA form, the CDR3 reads TGTGCCATCAGTGGCCCGGGCCCCTACGAGCAGTACTTC. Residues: CAISGPGPYEQYF.

CDR3 in amino acids: CASRDGQSSYEQYF. The DNA of the CDR3 is TGTGCCAGCAGGGACGGTCAGAGCTCCTACGAGCAGTACTTC. The chain combines TRBV7-9 with TRBJ2-7, with D hard to call. V was clipped by 6 bases and J by 0 bases, with 12 bases between them. Germline loops: CDR1 SEHNR, CDR2 FQNEAQ (reference sequence). The CDR3 runs to 14 residues. The full variable domain, completed using reference TRBV7-9 and TRBJ2-7, is DTGVSQNPRHKITKRGQNVTFRCDPISEHNRLYWYRQTLGQGPEFLTYFQNEAQLEKSRLLSDRFSAERPKGSFSTLEIQRTEQGDSAMYLCASRDGQSSYEQYFGPGTRLTVT.

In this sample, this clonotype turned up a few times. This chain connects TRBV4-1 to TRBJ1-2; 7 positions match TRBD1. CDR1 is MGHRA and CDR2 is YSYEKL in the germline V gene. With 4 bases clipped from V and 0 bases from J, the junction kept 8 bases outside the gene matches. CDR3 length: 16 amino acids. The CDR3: CASSLKGDRSNYGYTF. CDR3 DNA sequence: TGCGCCAGCAGCCTAAAAGGGGACAGATCTAACTATGGCTACACCTTC.

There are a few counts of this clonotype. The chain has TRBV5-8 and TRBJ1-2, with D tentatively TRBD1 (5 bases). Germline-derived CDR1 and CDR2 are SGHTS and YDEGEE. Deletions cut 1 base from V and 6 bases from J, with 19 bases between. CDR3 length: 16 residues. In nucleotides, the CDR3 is TGTGCCAGCAGCTTGTTGTCCCCATGGGACGAGAATGGCTACACCTTC. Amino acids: CASSLLSPWDENGYTF.

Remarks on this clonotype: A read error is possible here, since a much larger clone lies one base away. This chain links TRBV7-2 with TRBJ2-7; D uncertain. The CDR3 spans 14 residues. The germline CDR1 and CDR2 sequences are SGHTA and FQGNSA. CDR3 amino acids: CASSLALVSYKQYF. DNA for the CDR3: TGTGCCAGCAGCTTAGCGCTAGTCTCCTACAAGCAGTACTTC.

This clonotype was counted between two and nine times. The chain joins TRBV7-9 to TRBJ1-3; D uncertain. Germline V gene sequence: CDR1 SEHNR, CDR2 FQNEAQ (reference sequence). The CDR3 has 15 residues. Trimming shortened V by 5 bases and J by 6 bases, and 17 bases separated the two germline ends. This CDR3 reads CASSPEYVRENTIYF. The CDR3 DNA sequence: TGTGCCAGCAGCCCTGAATACGTTCGCGAAAACACCATATATTTT.

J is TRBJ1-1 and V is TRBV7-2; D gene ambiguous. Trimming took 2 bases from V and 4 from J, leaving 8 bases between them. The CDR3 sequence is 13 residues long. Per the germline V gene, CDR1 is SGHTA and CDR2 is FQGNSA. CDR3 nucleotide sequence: TGTGCCAGCAGCTTAAACAGCCGCACTGAAGCTTTCTTT. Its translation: CASSLNSRTEAFF.

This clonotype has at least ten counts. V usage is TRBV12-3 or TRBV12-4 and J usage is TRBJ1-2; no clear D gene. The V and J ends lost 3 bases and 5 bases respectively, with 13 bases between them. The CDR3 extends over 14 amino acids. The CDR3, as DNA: TGTGCCAGCAGTTTTTTAGACGGCGCTTATGGCTACACCTTC. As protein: CASSFLDGAYGYTF.

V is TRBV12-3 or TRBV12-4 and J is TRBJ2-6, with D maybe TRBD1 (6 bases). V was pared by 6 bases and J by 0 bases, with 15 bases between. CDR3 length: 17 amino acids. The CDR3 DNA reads TGTGCCAGCAGCACCTGGACAGAGTACTCTGGGGCCAACGTCCTGACTTTC. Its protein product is CASSTWTEYSGANVLTF.